This T cell receptor beta chain was obtained from a study of post-analysis software for immune sequencing data. Study-wide background: There were relapsing-remitting, secondary progressive and progressive-relapsing multiple sclerosis among the disease courses included.

In the case of this clonotype: As yet, its antigen is unknown.

Germline V lookup: CDR1 SGHTA, CDR2 FQGTGA. The CDR3 covers 14 residues. The ends were cut back, 5 bases at V and 4 bases at J, with 12 bases in the middle. Unique molecular identifiers were present in the TCR beta cDNA libraries. Via MiXCR, TCRdb re-called the PCR reads, giving one row per CDR3 protein. The data show around 770,000 distinct CDR3 sequences, with under 60% seen just once and 4% to 5% held by the top ten. Notes on the study in general: Roughly 5 TRBV segments occurring more often in patients than controls included TRBV5-6, TRBV5-1 and TRBV20-1.

The gene calls are TRBV7-3 and TRBJ2-1; D call uncertain. Specimen: blood. This clonotype was obtained from a girl aged 5 to 17 with multiple sclerosis. Here the CDR3 DNA reads TGTGCCAGCAGCCAAAGCAGGCTGTACAATGAGCAGTTCTTC. Amino acid sequence: CASSQSRLYNEQFF.